This TCR beta chain was sequenced during a study of chemoradiotherapy in HPV16-positive cancers (dated by TCRdb to the early 2020s). For context, the study as a whole: Candidate HPV-specific T-cell clones and common TCR motifs were defined by functional T-cell assays performed on cells from two HPV16-positive patients. The study set out to ask whether T-cell immunity against the HPV oncoproteins E6 and E7 changes over the course of chemoradiotherapy and whether that immunity affects survival. TCR repertoires from more than 70 patients with HPV-related cancers were then used to track the candidate HPV-specific TCRs and motifs. Beyond this particular receptor, the publication reports: Improved recurrence-free survival in HPV16-positive patients was associated with expansion of HPV-responsive T cells during chemoradiotherapy. Expansion of candidate HPV-specific clones and E7-related TCR motifs was observed in the tumor microenvironment during treatment, whereas no such expansion was observed for non-HPV-specific T cells. The functional definition of HPV-specific T cells came from only a couple of HPV16-positive patients, and the survival association was reported for HPV16-positive patients.

The library relied on the immunoSEQ multiplex PCR assay. The clones in this table, taken by TCRdb from immuneACCESS, are in-frame only. Not every clone is retained; where verified, under half of the shortfall comes from an unresolved V gene, and the cause of the rest is unknown. Counted in this sample were a few thousand clones; roughly 80% of them appeared once. Together, the top ten hold approximately 12% of the sample. Because repertoires were sampled repeatedly during chemoradiotherapy, clonal expansion in the tumor microenvironment could be followed. With respect to this clone: Its antigen remains undetermined. Base qualities are not provided; no much larger clone lies one nucleotide away.

This sequence originates from a human donor with HPV-associated anogenital cancer. This material was obtained from a patient who underwent chemoradiotherapy.

The DNA sequence is TGTGCCAGCAGTTTGGGACAGGGCACCGGGGAGCTGTTTTTT. It specifies CASSLGQGTGELFF. The V gene is TRBV28 and the J gene is TRBJ2-2, with 9 central nucleotides matching TRBD1. CDR1 and CDR2 are read off the germline V gene as MDHEN and SYDVKM. The CDR3 runs 14 residues from the cysteine to the phenylalanine. The entry retains the CDR3 DNA only, 42 bases that are in frame from base 1. Germline trimming amounts to 3 bases on V and 4 bases on J, with 0 as the count of junction bases outside the gene matches.